A selection of T cell receptor beta chains follows, all from one sample in a study of blood T cell repertoires in COVID-19. Profiling relied on immunoSEQ multiplex PCR, and the TCRdb table lists in-frame clones only, not all of them. There are a few hundred thousand clones in the sample; approximately 90% occur only once, and just under 1% lies in the top ten. Material: peripheral blood. All receptors derive from a woman in her thirties or forties who had recovered from COVID-19. Each CDR3 is given with its conserved first and last residue. D genes are given only for firm matches. Clone size is shown for a subset of rows, as once, few, many or a class of expanded clone.

J | size | D | V | DNA | CDR3
TRBJ1-5 | NA | TRBD1 | TRBV24-1 | TGTGCCACCAGTGACCCCCGACAGGGTGGCCAGCCCCAGCATTTT | CATSDPRQGGQPQHF
TRBJ1-4 | NA | TRBD1 | TRBV30 | TGTGCCTGGAGCGCCTGGGGACAGGGGACGGGGGAAAAACTGTTTTTT | CAWSAWGQGTGEKLFF
TRBJ1-5 | few | TRBD1 | TRBV6-5 | TGTGCCAGCACTACAGGGGGGTCGGGTCAGCCCCAGCATTTT | CASTTGGSGQPQHF
TRBJ2-2 | once | TRBD2 | TRBV5-4 | TGTGCCAGCAGCTTGGGGGGACTAGCGGTAACCGGGGAGCTGTTTTTT | CASSLGGLAVTGELFF
TRBJ2-5 | NA | TRBD1 | TRBV10-3 | TGTGCCAGCGCGGGACAGGGACACCAAGAGACCCAGTACTTC | CASAGQGHQETQYF
TRBJ2-3 | NA | NA | TRBV7-9 | TGTGCCAGCAGCTTAGCGCTGGGGGGAGCGGATACGCAGTATTTT | CASSLALGGADTQYF
TRBJ1-5 | NA | NA | TRBV27 | TGTGCCAGCAGTTTTTATAGCAATCAGCCCCAGCATTTT | CASSFYSNQPQHF
TRBJ2-7 | NA | NA | TRBV27 | TGTGCCAGCAGTTTCTCGGGGAGCTCCTACGAGCAGTACTTC | CASSFSGSSYEQYF
TRBJ2-7 | NA | TRBD1 | TRBV6-5 | TGTGCCAGCAGACCCGGGACAGGGGCCCACGAGCAGTACTTC | CASRPGTGAHEQYF
TRBJ2-1 | once | NA | TRBV11-2 | TGTGCCAGCAGCAGGGATGTGAGGGGGAATGAGCAGTTCTTC | CASSRDVRGNEQFF
TRBJ2-3 | NA | TRBD2 | TRBV11-2 | TGTGCCAGCAGCTTAAGGACTGGGCGGGAGGCAAGAGATACGCAGTATTTT | CASSLRTGREARDTQYF